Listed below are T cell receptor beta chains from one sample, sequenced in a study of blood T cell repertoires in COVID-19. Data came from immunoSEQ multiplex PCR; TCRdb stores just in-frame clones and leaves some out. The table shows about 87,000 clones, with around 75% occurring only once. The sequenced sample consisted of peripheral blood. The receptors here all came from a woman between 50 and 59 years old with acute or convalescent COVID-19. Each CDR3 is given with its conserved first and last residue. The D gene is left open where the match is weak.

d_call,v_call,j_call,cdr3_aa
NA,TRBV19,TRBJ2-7,CASSTAQGSSYEQYF
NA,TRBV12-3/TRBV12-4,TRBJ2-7,CASSLHSDGEQYF
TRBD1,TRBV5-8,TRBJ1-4,CASSRDRGRLGEKLFF
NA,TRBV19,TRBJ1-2,CATAGFNYGYTF
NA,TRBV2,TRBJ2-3,CASSVGAGVGTDTQYF
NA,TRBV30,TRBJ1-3,CAWSSRGNTIYF
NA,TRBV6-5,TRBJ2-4,CASEQGQAKNIQYF
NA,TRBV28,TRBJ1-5,CASRARVFNQPQHF
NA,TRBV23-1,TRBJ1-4,CASSPSPDSVGEEKLFF
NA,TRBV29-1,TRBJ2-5,CSVSRGGNGETQYF
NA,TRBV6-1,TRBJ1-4,CASSVPLGQYRTNEKLFF
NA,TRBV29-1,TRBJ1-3,CSAQLQGTGNTIYF
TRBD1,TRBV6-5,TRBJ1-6,CASSYSTGTNSPLHF
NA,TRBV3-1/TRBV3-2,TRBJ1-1,CASSSQGWWAFF
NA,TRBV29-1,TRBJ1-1,CSAGSVRSTEAFF
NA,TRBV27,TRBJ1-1,CASSLFVSTEAFF
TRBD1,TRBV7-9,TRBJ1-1,CASSLPVGQGITEAFF
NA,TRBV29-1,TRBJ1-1,CSVRRPPNTEAFF
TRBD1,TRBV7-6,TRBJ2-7,CASSSGQGRLYEQYF
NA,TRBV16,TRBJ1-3,CASSPNRAPGNTIYF
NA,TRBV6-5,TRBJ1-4,CASRGVANEKLFF
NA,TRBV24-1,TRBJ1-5,CATSDFGTDQPQHF
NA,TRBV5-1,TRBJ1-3,CASSLSGSGNTIYF
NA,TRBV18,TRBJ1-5,CASSPGQSNQPQHF
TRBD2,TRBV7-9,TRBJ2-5,CASSLTTSGQETQYF
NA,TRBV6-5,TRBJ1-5,CASRRAGGQPQHF
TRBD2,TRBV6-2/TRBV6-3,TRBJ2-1,CASSYVLAGATSYNEQFF
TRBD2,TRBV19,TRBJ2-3,CASSGAGTHISLTDTQYF
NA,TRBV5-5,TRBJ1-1,CASEDIMNTEAFF
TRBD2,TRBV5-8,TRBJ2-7,CASSLAGGLAYF
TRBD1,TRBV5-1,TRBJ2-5,CASSSDRVQETQYF
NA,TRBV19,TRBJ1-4,CASMASPQAKLFF
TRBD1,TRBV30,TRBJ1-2,CAWSPDRGPGYTF
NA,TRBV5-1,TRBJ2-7,CASSLDGYEQYF
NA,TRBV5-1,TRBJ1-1,CASSPREGLNTEAFF
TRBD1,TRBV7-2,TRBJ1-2,CASSSDRGNYGYTF